This TCR beta chain was sequenced for a study of blood T cell repertoires in COVID-19. CDR1 and CDR2 (germline): SGHRS, YFSETQ. V lost 4 bases and J 4 bases, leaving 15 bases between the germline ends. CDR3 size: 15 residues. The assay was immunoSEQ multiplex PCR, and TCRdb's table has in-frame clones only and misses some. The sample has 200,000 to 250,000 clones; about 85% are singletons. J is TRBJ1-5 and V is TRBV5-1, with D tentatively TRBD1 (6 bases). This TCR was sampled from a man aged 40-55 years who had recovered from COVID-19. Specimen: PBMCs or T cells enriched from blood (not recorded which). The CDR3 region has the DNA TGCGCCAGCAGCCCCTCAGGACAGCTTAATCAGCCCCAGCATTTT. Amino acid sequence: CASSPSGQLNQPQHF.